The next 2 T cell receptor beta chains were all read from a single sample in a study of blood T cells in healthy people across ages. PCR was performed a second time for about 7 to 11 cycles using a sample-barcoded 5' primer and a J-beta primer mix. TCRdb reanalysed the 5' RACE reads using MiXCR and keeps one entry per CDR3 protein. Of fewer than 2,000,000 distinct CDR3 sequences in the sample, approximately 39% were seen once. The sequenced material came from blood. Receptor source: a human donor in good health.

This clonotype appeared a few times. This chain links TRBV7-2 with TRBJ2-7; no definite D call. The CDR3 extends over 13 amino acids. V shed 0 bases and J shed 7 bases, with 10 bases lying between them. The germline gives CDR1 SGHTA, CDR2 FQGNSA. The CDR3 here is CASSLAPGIEQYF. The CDR3 DNA follows: TGTGCCAGCAGCTTAGCCCCGGGTATTGAGCAGTACTTC.

The rearrangement links TRBV4-1 to TRBJ1-1; the D is unclear. Trimming stripped 1 base from V and 2 bases from J, with 14 bases between. CDR3 length: 16 amino acids. Germline loops: CDR1 MGHRA, CDR2 YSYEKL. This CDR3 reads CASSQGVMGANTEAFF. The CDR3 DNA is TGCGCCAGCAGCCAAGGAGTAATGGGAGCTAACACTGAAGCTTTCTTT.